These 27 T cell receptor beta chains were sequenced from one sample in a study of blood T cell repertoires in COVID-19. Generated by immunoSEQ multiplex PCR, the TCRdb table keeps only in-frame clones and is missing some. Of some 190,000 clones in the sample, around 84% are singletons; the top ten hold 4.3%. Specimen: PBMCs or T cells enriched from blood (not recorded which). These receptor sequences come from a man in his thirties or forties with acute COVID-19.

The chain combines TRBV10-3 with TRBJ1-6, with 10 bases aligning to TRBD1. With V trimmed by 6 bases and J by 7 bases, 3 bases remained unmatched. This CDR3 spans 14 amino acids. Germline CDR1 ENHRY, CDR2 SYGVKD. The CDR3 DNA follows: TGTGCCATCAGGGAGGACAGGGGGAATTCACCCCTCCACTTT. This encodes CAIREDRGNSPLHF.

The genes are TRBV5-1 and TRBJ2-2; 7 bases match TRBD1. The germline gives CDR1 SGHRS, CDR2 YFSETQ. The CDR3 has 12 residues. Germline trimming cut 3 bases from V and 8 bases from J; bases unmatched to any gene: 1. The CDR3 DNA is TGCGCCAGCAGCTCGGGACAGGGGGAGCTGTTTTTT. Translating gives CASSSGQGELFF.

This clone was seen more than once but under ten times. Here the CDR3 reads CASSRTSGEYNEQFF. The CDR3 DNA reads as TGTGCCAGCAGCAGGACTAGCGGGGAATACAATGAGCAGTTCTTC. This chain joins TRBV21-1 and TRBJ2-1; the tabulated D call, TRBD2, remains unverified against the DNA. TRBV21-1 represents a pseudogene. The CDR3 consists of 15 residues.

DNA for the CDR3: TGTGCCAGCAGAGACAGAAACTATGGCTACACCTTC. Translating it yields CASRDRNYGYTF. The chain joins TRBV2 to TRBJ1-2; possibly TRBD1 for D (5 bases). Trimming pared 6 bases from V and 2 bases from J, leaving 7 bases between. The CDR3 covers 12 residues. Germline V gives CDR1 SNHLY, CDR2 FYNNEI.

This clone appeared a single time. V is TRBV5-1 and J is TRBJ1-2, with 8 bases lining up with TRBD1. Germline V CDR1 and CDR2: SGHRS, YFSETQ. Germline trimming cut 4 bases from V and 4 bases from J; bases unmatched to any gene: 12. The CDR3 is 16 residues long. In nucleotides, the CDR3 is TGCGCCAGCAGCCCGTTCGGACAGGGCGGATCCTATGGCTACACCTTC. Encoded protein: CASSPFGQGGSYGYTF. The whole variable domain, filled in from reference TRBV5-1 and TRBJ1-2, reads KAGVTQTPRYLIKTRGQQVTLSCSPISGHRSVSWYQQTPGQGLQFLFEYFSETQRNKGNFPGRFSGRQFSNSRSEMNVSTLELGDSALYLCASSPFGQGGSYGYTFGSGTRLTVV.

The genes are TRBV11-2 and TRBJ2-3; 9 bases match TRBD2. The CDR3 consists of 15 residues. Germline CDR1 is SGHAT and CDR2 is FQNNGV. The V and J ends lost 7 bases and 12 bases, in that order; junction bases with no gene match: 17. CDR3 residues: CASTDTPGLASAQYF. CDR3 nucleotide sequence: TGTGCCAGCACCGATACTCCGGGACTAGCCTCTGCACAGTATTTT.

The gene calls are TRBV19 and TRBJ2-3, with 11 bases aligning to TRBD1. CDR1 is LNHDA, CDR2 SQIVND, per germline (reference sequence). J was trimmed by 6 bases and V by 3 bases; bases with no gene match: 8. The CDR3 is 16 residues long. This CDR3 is CASSISGTGGLDTQYF. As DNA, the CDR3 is TGTGCCAGTAGTATTAGCGGGACAGGGGGATTGGATACGCAGTATTTT.

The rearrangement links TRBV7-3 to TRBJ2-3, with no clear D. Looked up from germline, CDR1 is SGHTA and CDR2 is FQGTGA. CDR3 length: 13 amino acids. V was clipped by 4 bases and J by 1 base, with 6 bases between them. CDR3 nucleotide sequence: TGTGCCAGCAGCTCGCGAGGCACAGATACGCAGTATTTT. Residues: CASSSRGTDTQYF.

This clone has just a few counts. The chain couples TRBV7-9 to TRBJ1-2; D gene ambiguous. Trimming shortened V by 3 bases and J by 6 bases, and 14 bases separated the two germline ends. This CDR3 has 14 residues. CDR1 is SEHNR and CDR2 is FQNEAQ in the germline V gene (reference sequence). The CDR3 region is CASSLAGSPNGYTF. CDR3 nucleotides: TGTGCCAGCAGCTTGGCGGGCAGCCCTAATGGCTACACCTTC.

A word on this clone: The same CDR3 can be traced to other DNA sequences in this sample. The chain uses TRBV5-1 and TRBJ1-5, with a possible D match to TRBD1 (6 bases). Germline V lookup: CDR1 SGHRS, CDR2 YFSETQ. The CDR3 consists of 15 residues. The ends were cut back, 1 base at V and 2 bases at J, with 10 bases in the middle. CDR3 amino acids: CASSLSGGGNQPQHF. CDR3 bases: TGCGCCAGCAGCTTGTCGGGGGGCGGCAATCAGCCCCAGCATTTT.

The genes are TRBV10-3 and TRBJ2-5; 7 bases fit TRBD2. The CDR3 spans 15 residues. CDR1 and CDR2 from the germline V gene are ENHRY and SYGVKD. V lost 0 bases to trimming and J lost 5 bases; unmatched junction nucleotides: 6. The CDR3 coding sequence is TGTGCCATCAGTGAGTCTGGCGGGGGAGGCGAGACCCAGTACTTC. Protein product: CAISESGGGGETQYF.

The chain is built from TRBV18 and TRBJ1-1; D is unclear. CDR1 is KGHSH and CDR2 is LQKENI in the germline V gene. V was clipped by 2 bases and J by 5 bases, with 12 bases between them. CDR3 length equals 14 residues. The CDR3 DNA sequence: TGTGCCAGCTCACCATTTCAACGGGGTACTGAAGCTTTCTTT. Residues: CASSPFQRGTEAFF.

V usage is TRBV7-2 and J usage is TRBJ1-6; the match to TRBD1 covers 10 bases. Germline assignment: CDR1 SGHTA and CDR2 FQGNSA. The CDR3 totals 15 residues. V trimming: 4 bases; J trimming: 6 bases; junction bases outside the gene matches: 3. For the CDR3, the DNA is TGTGCCAGCAGCTCCCGGGACAGGGGTAATTCACCCCTCCACTTT. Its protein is CASSSRDRGNSPLHF.

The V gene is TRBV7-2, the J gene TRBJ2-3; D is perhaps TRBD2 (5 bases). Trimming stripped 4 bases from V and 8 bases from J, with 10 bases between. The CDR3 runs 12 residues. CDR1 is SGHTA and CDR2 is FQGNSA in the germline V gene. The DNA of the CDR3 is TGTGCCAGCAGCTCCTGGGCGGGTACGCAGTATTTT. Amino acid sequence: CASSSWAGTQYF.

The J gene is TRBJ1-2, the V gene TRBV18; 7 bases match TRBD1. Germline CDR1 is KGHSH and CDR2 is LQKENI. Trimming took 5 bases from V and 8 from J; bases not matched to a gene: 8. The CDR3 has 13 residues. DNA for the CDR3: TGTGCCAGCTCATCACTCGACAGGGAGGGCTACACCTTC. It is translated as CASSSLDREGYTF.

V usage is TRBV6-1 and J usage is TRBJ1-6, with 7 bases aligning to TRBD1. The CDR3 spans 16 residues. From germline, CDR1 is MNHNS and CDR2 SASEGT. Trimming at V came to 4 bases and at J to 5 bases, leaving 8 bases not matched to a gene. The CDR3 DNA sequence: TGTGCCAGCAGTGTTTTGCCCGGACAGGATAATTCACCCCTCCACTTT. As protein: CASSVLPGQDNSPLHF.

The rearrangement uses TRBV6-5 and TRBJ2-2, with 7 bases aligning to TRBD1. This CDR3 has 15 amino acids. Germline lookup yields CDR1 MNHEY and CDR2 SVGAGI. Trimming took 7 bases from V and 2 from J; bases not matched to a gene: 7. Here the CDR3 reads CASKLGQLNTGELFF. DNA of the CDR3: TGTGCCAGCAAACTGGGACAGCTAAACACCGGGGAGCTGTTTTTT.

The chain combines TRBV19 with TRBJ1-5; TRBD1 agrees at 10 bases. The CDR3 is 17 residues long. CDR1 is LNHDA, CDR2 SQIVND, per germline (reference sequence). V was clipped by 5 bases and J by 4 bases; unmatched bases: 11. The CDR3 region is CASSFNHDRGRNQPQHF. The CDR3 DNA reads TGTGCCAGTAGTTTTAACCACGACAGGGGGCGAAATCAGCCCCAGCATTTT. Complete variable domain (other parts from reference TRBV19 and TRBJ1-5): DGGITQSPKYLFRKEGQNVTLSCEQNLNHDAMYWYRQDPGQGLRLIYYSQIVNDFQKGDIAEGYSVSREKKESFPLTVTSAQKNPTAFYLCASSFNHDRGRNQPQHFGDGTRLSIL.

CDR3 region: CASSLDTKETQYF. The DNA of the CDR3 is TGCGCCAGCAGCTTGGACACTAAAGAGACCCAGTACTTC. V and J are TRBV5-1 and TRBJ2-5, with D unresolved. Germline values: CDR1 SGHRS, CDR2 YFSETQ. The CDR3 runs to 13 residues. Trimming took off 0 bases at V and 3 bases at J, with 6 bases between the two ends.

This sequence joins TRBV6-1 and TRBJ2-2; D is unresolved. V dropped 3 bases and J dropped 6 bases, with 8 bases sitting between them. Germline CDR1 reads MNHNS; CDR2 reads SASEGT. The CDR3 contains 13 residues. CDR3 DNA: TGTGCCAGCAGTGAGGGTCGGGCCGGGGAGCTGTTTTTT. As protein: CASSEGRAGELFF.

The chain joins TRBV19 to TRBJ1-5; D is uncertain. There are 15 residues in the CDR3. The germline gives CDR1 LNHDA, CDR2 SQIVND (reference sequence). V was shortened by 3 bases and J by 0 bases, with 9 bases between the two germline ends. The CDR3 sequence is CASSMLGGSNQPQHF. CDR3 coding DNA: TGTGCCAGTAGTATGTTAGGCGGTAGCAATCAGCCCCAGCATTTT. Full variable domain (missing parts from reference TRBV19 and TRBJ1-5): DGGITQSPKYLFRKEGQNVTLSCEQNLNHDAMYWYRQDPGQGLRLIYYSQIVNDFQKGDIAEGYSVSREKKESFPLTVTSAQKNPTAFYLCASSMLGGSNQPQHFGDGTRLSIL.

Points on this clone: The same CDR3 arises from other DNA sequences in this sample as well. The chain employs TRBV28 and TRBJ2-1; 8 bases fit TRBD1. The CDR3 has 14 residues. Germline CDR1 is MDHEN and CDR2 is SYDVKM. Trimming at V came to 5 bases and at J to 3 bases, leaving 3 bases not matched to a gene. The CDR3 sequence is CASSTGTGYNEQFF. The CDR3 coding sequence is TGTGCCAGCAGTACCGGGACAGGCTACAATGAGCAGTTCTTC.

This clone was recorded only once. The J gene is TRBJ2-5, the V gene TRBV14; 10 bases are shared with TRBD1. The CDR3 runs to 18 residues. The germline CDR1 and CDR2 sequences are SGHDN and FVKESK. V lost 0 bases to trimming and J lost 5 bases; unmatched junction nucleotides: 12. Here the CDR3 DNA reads TGTGCCAGCAGCCAAGACGTGACAGGGGGCCGAAACTGGGAGACCCAGTACTTC. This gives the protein CASSQDVTGGRNWETQYF.

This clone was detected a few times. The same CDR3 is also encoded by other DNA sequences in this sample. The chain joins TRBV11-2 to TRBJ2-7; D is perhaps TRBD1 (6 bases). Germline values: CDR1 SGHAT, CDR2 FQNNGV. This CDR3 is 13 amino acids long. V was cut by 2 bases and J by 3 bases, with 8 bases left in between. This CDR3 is CASSLIRGYEQYF. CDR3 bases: TGTGCCAGCAGCTTAATCAGGGGCTACGAGCAGTACTTC.

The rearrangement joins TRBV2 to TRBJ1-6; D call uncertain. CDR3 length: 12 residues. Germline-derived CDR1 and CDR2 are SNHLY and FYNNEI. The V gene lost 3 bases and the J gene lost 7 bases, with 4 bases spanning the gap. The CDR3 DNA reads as TGTGCCAGCAGTGAGGCAAATTCACCCCTCCACTTT. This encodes CASSEANSPLHF.

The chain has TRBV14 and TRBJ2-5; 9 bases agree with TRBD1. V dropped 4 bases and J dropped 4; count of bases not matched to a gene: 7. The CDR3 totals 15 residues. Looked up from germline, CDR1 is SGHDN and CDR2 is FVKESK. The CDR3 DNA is TGTGCCAGCAGCCGACTGGGACAGGGTAGAGAGACCCAGTACTTC. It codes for CASSRLGQGRETQYF. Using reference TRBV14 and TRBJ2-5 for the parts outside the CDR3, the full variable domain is EAGVTQFPSHSVIEKGQTVTLRCDPISGHDNLYWYRRVMGKEIKFLLHFVKESKQDESGMPNNRFLAERTGGTYSTLKVQPAELEDSGVYFCASSRLGQGRETQYFGPGTRLLVL.

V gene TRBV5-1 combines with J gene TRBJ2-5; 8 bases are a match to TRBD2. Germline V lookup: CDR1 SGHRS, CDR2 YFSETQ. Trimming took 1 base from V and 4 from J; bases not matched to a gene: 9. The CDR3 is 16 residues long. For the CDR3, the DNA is TGCGCCAGCAGCTTGACTAGCGGATCAGTGGGAGAGACCCAGTACTTC. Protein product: CASSLTSGSVGETQYF.